Following are 11 T cell receptor beta chains from one sample sequenced in a study of response to subunit inactivated influenza vaccine. Using its own MiXCR run on the RT-PCR reads, TCRdb lists one record per CDR3 protein. Among around 760,000 distinct CDR3 sequences, roughly 13% were seen once, and the ten largest hold 5.5% to 7%. Sequencing used PBMCs from blood, obtained approximately 15 days before vaccination. Every receptor here comes from a man between 50 and 59 years old who received an inactivated influenza vaccine.

This clonotype was found many times. The V and J genes are TRBV3-1 and TRBJ2-7; 11 bases agree with TRBD2. The CDR3 contains 15 residues. After removal of 1 base from V and 6 bases from J, the junction contained 5 bases not matched to a gene. CDR1 is LGHDT, CDR2 YNNKEL, per germline (reference sequence). This CDR3 is CASSQGPGTSGEQYF. CDR3 DNA sequence: TGTGCCAGCAGCCAAGGGCCAGGGACTAGCGGCGAGCAGTACTTC.

This clonotype has a handful of counts. CDR3 loop: CASRSRGLSTDTQYF. DNA of the CDR3: TGTGCCAGCAGATCCCGGGGACTAAGCACAGATACGCAGTATTTT. The V and J genes are TRBV7-2 and TRBJ2-3; 7 bases match TRBD2. This CDR3 region has 15 residues. Germline V gives CDR1 SGHTA, CDR2 FQGNSA. J lost 0 bases, V lost 6 bases, and 6 bases had no gene match.

This clonotype was seen only a few times. CDR3 nucleotides: TGTGCCAGCAGTTTAGCGCAGTATCAGCCCCAGCATTTT. Translation: CASSLAQYQPQHF. The J gene is TRBJ1-5, the V gene TRBV12-3 or TRBV12-4; D is undetermined. V was trimmed by 0 bases and J by 5 bases, leaving 5 bases between them. The CDR3 contains 13 residues.

V gene TRBV7-2 combines with J gene TRBJ2-7; no clear D gene. Germline CDR1 reads SGHTA; CDR2 reads FQGNSA. The V gene lost 5 bases and the J gene lost 3 bases, with 23 bases spanning the gap. The CDR3 has 17 amino acids. The CDR3 DNA reads as TGTGCCAGCAGCCCTCCCCATGGTAGCCGAAGATACTACGAGCAGTACTTC. Translated, it gives CASSPPHGSRRYYEQYF.

The V gene is TRBV11-2, the J gene TRBJ1-4; no clear D gene. The CDR3 contains 15 residues. With 5 bases removed from V and 5 bases from J, the gap between germline ends came to 15 bases. Germline CDR1 reads SGHAT; CDR2 reads FQNNGV. The CDR3 DNA follows: TGTGCCAGCAGCAGGCGGGCCGTCAGCAATGAAAAACTGTTTTTT. It specifies CASSRRAVSNEKLFF.

The rearrangement uses TRBV28 and TRBJ2-3, with 9 nucleotides matching TRBD2. Per the germline V gene, CDR1 is MDHEN and CDR2 is SYDVKM. This CDR3 has 15 amino acids. Unmatched junction bases numbered 6, after V lost 3 bases and J lost 5 bases. CDR3: CASSFAGGRRDTQYF. CDR3 bases: TGTGCCAGCAGTTTTGCGGGAGGGCGGAGAGATACGCAGTATTTT. The full variable domain, in which reference TRBV28 and TRBJ2-3 provide the parts outside the CDR3, is DVKVTQSSRYLVKRTGEKVFLECVQDMDHENMFWYRQDPGLGLRLIYFSYDVKMKEKGDIPEGYSVSREKKERFSLILESASTNQTSMYLCASSFAGGRRDTQYFGPGTRLTVL.

This clonotype was seen many times. CDR3 sequence reads: CASTLVGGYEQFF. As DNA, the CDR3 is TGTGCCAGCACTCTCGTTGGAGGCTATGAGCAGTTCTTC. V and J are TRBV28 and TRBJ2-1; a weak D match, TRBD2 (5 bases). V lost 7 bases, J lost 8 bases, and 15 bases lay in between. Germline CDR1 is MDHEN and CDR2 is SYDVKM. CDR3 length equals 13 residues.

DNA of the CDR3: TGTGCCAGCAGCTCCCTCGCCTGGCGGGGGCCCCAGGGAGAGACCCAGTACTTC. Translation gives CASSSLAWRGPQGETQYF. This chain connects TRBV11-2 to TRBJ2-5, with D perhaps TRBD2 (7 bases). The CDR3 extends over 18 amino acids. Germline V gene sequence: CDR1 SGHAT, CDR2 FQNNGV. The germline V and J ends were trimmed by 4 bases and 4 bases, with 25 bases remaining between them. The whole variable domain, filled in from reference TRBV11-2 and TRBJ2-5, reads EAGVAQSPRYKIIEKRQSVAFWCNPISGHATLYWYQQILGQGPKLLIQFQNNGVVDDSQLPKDRFSAERLKGVDSTLKIQPAKLEDSAVYLCASSSLAWRGPQGETQYFGPGTRLLVL.

This clonotype was seen a few times. This chain uses TRBV6-1 with TRBJ2-5; 10 nucleotides line up with TRBD2. CDR1 and CDR2 (germline): MNHNS, SASEGT. The CDR3 has 15 amino acids. Trimming cost V 4 bases and J 3 bases; bases outside gene matches: 5. CDR3 residues: CASSGAGGPKETQYF. CDR3 nucleotides: TGTGCCAGCAGTGGAGCGGGGGGGCCGAAAGAGACCCAGTACTTC.

V and J are TRBV18 and TRBJ2-1; no firm D call. The CDR3 runs to 15 residues. Germline V gene data show CDR1 as KGHSH and CDR2 as LQKENI. V shed 3 bases and J shed 6 bases, with 15 bases lying between them. The CDR3 sequence: CASSPYLVQPNEQFF. CDR3 DNA: TGTGCCAGCTCACCCTATTTGGTTCAGCCCAATGAGCAGTTCTTC. The full variable domain, with the rest looked up from reference TRBV18 and TRBJ2-1, is NAGVMQNPRHLVRRRGQEARLRCSPMKGHSHVYWYRQLPEEGLKFMVYLQKENIIDESGMPKERFSAEFPKEGPSILRIQQVVRGDSAAYFCASSPYLVQPNEQFFGPGTRLTVL.

The chain employs TRBV6-5 and TRBJ1-1; TRBD1 matches 9 bases. CDR3 size: 16 residues. Losses at the gene ends were 4 bases for V and 4 bases for J; bases not matched to a gene: 10. Germline V gene sequence: CDR1 MNHEY, CDR2 SVGAGI. The CDR3 here is CASSSFKPDRGTEAFF. CDR3 coding DNA: TGTGCCAGCAGTTCCTTTAAACCGGACAGGGGCACTGAAGCTTTCTTT.